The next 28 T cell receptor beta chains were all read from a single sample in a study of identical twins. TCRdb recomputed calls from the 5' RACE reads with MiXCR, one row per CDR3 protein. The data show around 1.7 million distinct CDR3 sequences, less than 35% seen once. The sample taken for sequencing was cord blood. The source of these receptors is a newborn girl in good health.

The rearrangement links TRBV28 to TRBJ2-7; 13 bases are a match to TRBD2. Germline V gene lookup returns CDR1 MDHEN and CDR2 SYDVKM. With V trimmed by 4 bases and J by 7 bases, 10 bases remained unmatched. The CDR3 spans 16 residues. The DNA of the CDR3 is TGTGCCAGCAGTTCCACTAGCGGGAGGGTTATCTGGGAGCAGTACTTC. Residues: CASSSTSGRVIWEQYF.

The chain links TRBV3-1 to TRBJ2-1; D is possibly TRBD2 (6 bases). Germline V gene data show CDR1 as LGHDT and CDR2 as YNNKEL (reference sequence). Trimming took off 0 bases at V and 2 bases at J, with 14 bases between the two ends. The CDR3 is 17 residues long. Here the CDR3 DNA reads TGTGCCAGCAGCCAAGATAGGGGCGGGGCAGCCTACAATGAGCAGTTCTTC. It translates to CASSQDRGGAAYNEQFF.

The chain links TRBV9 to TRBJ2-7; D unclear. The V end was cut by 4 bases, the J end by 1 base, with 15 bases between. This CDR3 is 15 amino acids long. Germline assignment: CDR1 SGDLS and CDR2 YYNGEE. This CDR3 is CASSRSPFLSYEQYF. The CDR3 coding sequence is TGTGCCAGCAGCCGAAGTCCATTTCTTTCCTACGAGCAGTACTTC.

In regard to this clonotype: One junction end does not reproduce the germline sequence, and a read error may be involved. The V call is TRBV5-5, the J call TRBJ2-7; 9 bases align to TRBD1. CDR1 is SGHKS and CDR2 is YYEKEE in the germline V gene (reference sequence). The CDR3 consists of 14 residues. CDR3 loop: CASSLRQGDYEKYF. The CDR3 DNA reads TGTGCCAGCAGCCTCCGACAGGGGGACTACGAGAAGTACTTC.

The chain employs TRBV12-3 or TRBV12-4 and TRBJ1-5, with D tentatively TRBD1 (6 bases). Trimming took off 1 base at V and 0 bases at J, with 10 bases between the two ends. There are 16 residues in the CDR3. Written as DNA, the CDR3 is TGTGCCAGCAGTTTAGTCTACAGGGATAGCAATCAGCCCCAGCATTTT. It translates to CASSLVYRDSNQPQHF.

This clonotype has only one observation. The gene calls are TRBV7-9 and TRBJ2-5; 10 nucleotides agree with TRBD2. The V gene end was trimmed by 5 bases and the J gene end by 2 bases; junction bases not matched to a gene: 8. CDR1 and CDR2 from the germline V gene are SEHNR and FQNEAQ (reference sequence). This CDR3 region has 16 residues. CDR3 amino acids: CASSPMGLARQETQYF. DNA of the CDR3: TGTGCCAGCAGCCCTATGGGACTAGCGAGACAAGAGACCCAGTACTTC.

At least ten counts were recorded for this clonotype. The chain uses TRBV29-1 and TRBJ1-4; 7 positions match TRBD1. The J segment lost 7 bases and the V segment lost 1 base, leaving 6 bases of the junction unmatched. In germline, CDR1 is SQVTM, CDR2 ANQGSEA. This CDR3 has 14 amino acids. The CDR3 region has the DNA TGCAGCGTTGAAGGATGGGCAGGGGGTGAAAAACTGTTTTTT. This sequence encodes CSVEGWAGGEKLFF.

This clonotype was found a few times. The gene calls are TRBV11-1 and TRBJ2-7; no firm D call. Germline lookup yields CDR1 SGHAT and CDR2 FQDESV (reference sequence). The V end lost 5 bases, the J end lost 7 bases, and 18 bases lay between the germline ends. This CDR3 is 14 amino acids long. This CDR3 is CASSGMEGYNEQYF. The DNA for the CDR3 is TGTGCCAGCAGCGGTATGGAAGGTTACAATGAGCAGTACTTC.

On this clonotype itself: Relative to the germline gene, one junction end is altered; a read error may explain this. The CDR3 is CASSQDPTGTGTQYF. Here the CDR3 DNA reads TGTGCCAGCAGCCAAGATCCGACAGGCACAGGTACGCAGTATTTT. The chain links TRBV3-1 to TRBJ2-3, with D possibly matching TRBD1 (6 bases). Germline CDR1 and CDR2: LGHDT and YNNKEL (reference sequence). The CDR3 sequence is 15 residues long.

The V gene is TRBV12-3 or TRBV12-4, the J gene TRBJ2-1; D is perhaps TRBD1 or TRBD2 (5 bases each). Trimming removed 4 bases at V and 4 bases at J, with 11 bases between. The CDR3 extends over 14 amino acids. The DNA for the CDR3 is TGTGCCAGCAGTTGGGGTTGGGGGTACAATGAGCAGTTCTTC. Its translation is CASSWGWGYNEQFF.

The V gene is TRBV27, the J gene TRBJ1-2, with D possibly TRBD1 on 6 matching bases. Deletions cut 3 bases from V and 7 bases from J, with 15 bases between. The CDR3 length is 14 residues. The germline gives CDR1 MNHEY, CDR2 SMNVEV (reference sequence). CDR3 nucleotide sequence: TGTGCCAGCAGTTTTGTCGGCAAAGGGGGTGGCTACACCTTC. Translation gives CASSFVGKGGGYTF.

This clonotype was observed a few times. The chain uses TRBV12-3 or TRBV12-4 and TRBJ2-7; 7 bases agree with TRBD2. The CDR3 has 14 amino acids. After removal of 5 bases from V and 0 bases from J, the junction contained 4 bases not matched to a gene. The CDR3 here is CASSESSGSYEQYF. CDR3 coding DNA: TGTGCCAGCAGTGAGTCTAGCGGCTCCTACGAGCAGTACTTC.

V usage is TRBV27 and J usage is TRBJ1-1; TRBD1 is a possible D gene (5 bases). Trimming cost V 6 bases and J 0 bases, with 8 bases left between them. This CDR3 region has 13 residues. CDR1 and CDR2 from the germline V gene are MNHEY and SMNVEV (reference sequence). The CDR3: CASRSRVNTEAFF. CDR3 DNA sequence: TGTGCCAGCAGGAGCAGGGTGAACACTGAAGCTTTCTTT.

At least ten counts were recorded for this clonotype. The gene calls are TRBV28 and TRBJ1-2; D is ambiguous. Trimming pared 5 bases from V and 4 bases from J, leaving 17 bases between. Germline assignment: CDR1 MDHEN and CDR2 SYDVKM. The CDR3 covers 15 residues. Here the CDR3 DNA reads TGTGCCAGCAGTCCCTTACGAGAGGGTGGCTATGGCTACACCTTC. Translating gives CASSPLREGGYGYTF.

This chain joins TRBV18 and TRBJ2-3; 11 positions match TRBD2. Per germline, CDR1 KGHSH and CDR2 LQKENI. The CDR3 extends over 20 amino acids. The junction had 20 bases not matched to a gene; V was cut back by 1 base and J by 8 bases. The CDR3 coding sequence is TGTGCCAGCTCACCACGTCTCACTAGCGGGAGTAGCCCCCCGCGGGGTACGCAGTATTTT. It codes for CASSPRLTSGSSPPRGTQYF.

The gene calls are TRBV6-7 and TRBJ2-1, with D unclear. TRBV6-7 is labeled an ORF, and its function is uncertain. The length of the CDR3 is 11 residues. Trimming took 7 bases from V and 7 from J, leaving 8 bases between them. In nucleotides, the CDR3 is TGTGCCAGCACTAAGTGGAATGAGCAGTTCTTC. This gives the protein CASTKWNEQFF.

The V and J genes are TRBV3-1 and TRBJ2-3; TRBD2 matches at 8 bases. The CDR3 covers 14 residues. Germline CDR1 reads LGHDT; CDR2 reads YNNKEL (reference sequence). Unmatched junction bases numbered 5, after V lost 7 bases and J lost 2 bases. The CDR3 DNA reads TGTGCCAGCACCCGGACTAGCAACACAGATACGCAGTATTTT. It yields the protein CASTRTSNTDTQYF.

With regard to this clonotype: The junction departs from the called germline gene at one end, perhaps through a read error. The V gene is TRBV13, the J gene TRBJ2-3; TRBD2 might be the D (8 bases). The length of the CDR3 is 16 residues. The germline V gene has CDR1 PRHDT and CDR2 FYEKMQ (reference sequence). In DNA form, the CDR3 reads TGTGCCAGCAGCTTGGATAGCGGGGTCTGGACAGGTACGCAGTATTTT. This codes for CASSLDSGVWTGTQYF.

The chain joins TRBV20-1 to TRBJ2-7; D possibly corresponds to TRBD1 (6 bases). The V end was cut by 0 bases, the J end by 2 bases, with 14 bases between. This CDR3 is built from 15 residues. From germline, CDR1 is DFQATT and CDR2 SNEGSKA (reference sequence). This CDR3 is CSAREGGFRAYEQYF. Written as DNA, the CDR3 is TGCAGTGCTAGAGAAGGGGGATTTAGAGCCTACGAGCAGTACTTC.

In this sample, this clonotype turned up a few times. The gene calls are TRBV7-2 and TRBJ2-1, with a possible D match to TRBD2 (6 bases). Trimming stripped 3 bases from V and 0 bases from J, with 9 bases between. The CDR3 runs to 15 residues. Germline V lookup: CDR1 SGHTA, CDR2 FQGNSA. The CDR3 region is CASSFQAGSYNEQFF. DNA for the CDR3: TGTGCCAGCAGCTTCCAAGCGGGCTCCTACAATGAGCAGTTCTTC. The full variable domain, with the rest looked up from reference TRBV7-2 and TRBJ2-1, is GAGVSQSPSNKVTEKGKDVELRCDPISGHTALYWYRQSLGQGLEFLIYFQGNSAPDKSGLPSDRFSAERTGGSVSTLTIQRTQQEDSAVYLCASSFQAGSYNEQFFGPGTRLTVL.

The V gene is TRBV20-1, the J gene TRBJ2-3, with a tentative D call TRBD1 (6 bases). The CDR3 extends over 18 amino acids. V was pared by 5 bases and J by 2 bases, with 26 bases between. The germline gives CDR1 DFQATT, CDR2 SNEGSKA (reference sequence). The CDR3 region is CSAGLRVGARTVTDTQYF. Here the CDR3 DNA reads TGCAGTGCTGGTCTAAGAGTGGGGGCGAGAACTGTCACAGATACGCAGTATTTT.

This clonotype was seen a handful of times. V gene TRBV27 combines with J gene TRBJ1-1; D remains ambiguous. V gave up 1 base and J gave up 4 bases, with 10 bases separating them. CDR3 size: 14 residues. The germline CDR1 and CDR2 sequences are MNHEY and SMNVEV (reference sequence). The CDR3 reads CASSLLAEGTEAFF. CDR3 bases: TGTGCCAGCAGTTTATTAGCGGAGGGCACTGAAGCTTTCTTT.

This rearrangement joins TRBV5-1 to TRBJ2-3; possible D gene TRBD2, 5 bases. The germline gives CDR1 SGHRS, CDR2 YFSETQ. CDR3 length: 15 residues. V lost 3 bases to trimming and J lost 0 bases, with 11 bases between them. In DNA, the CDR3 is TGCGCCAGCAGCTCACGCGGGTTTAGCACAGATACGCAGTATTTT. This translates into CASSSRGFSTDTQYF.

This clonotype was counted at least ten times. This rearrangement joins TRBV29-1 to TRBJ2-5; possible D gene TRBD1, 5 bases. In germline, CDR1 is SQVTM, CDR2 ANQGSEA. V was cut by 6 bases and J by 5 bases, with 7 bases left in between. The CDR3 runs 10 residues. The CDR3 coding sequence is TGCAGCGTGTACAGGGAGACCCAGTACTTC. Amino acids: CSVYRETQYF.

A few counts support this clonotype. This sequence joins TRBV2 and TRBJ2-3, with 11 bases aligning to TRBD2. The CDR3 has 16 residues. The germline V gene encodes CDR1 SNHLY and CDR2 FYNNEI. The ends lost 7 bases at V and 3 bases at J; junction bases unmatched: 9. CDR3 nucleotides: TGTGCCAGCAACCCGACTAGCGGGATAAGGACAGATACGCAGTATTTT. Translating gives CASNPTSGIRTDTQYF.

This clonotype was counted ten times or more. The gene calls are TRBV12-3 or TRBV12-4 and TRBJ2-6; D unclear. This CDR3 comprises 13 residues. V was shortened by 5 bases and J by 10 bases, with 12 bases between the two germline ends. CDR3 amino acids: CASSPGVPNVLTF. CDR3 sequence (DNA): TGTGCCAGCAGTCCGGGCGTACCGAACGTCCTGACTTTC.

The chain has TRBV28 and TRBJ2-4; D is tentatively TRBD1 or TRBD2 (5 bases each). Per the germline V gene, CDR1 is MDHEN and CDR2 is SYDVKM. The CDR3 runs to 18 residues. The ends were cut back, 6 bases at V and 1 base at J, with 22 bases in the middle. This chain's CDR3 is CASSLGRVGVVAKNIQYF. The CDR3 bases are TGTGCCAGCAGCTTGGGGCGGGTAGGGGTAGTGGCCAAAAACATTCAGTACTTC.

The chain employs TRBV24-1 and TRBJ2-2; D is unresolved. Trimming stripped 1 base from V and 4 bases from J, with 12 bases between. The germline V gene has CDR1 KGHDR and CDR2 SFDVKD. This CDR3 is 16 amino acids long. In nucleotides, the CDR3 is TGTGCCACCAGTGATTTTTTTGCATCGGCCACCGGGGAGCTGTTTTTT. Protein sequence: CATSDFFASATGELFF.